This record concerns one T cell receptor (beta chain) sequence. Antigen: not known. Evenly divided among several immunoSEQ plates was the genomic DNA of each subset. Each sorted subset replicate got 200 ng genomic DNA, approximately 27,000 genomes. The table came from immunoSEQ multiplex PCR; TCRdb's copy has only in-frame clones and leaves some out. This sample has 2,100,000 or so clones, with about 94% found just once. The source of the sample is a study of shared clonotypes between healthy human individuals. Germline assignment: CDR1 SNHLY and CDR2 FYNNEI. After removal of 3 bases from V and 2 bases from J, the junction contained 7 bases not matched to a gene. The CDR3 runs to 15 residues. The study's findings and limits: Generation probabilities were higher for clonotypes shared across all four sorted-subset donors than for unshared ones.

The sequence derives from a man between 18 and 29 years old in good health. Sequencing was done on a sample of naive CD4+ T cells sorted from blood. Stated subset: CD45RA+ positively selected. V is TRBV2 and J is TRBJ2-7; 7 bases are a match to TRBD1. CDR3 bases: TGTGCCAGCAGTGAGAGGGGACAGAAAGCCTACGAGCAGTACTTC. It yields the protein CASSERGQKAYEQYF.